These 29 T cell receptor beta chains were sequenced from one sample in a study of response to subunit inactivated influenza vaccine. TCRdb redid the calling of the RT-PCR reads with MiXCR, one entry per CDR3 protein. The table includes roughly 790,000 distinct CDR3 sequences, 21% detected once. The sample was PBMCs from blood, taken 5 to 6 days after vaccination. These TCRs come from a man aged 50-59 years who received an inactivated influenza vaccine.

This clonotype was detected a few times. The CDR3 sequence: CASRKQGVETQYF. The CDR3 coding sequence is TGTGCCAGCAGGAAACAGGGCGTGGAGACCCAGTACTTC. The chain carries TRBV6-6 and TRBJ2-5; TRBD1 might be the D (6 bases). The CDR3 sequence is 13 residues long. The germline V gene encodes CDR1 MNHNY and CDR2 SVGAGI (reference sequence). The ends were cut back, 6 bases at V and 5 bases at J, with 13 bases in the middle.

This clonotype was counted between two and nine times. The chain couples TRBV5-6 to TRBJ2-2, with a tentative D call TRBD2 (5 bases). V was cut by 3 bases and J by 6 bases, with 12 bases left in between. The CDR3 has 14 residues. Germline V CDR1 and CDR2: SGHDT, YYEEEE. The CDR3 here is CASSYTSFAGELFF. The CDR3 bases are TGTGCCAGCAGCTACACTAGTTTCGCCGGGGAGCTGTTTTTT.

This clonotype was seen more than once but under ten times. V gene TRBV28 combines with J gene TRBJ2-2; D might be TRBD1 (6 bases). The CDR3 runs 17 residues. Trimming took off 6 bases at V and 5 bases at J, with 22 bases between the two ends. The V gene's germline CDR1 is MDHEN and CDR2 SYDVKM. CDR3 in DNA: TGTGCCAGCAGCGAAGGGGTTGGGGGCCTTTCAACCGGGGAGCTGTTTTTT. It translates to CASSEGVGGLSTGELFF.

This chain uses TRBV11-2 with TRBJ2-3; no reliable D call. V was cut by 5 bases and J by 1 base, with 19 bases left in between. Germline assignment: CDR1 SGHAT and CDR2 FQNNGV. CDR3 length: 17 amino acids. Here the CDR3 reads CASSPRKSTVGTDTQYF. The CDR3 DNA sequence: TGTGCCAGCAGCCCGAGGAAGAGCACGGTCGGCACAGATACGCAGTATTTT. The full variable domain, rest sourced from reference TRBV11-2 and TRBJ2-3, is EAGVAQSPRYKIIEKRQSVAFWCNPISGHATLYWYQQILGQGPKLLIQFQNNGVVDDSQLPKDRFSAERLKGVDSTLKIQPAKLEDSAVYLCASSPRKSTVGTDTQYFGPGTRLTVL.

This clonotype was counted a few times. The CDR3 region is CSARPPTSGDYNEQFF. The DNA for the CDR3 is TGCAGTGCTAGGCCCCCGACTAGCGGGGACTACAATGAGCAGTTCTTC. V and J are TRBV20-1 and TRBJ2-1, with 11 bases identical to TRBD2. Germline loops: CDR1 DFQATT, CDR2 SNEGSKA (reference sequence). This CDR3 contains 16 residues. The junction had 7 bases not matched to a gene; V was cut back by 3 bases and J by 3 bases.

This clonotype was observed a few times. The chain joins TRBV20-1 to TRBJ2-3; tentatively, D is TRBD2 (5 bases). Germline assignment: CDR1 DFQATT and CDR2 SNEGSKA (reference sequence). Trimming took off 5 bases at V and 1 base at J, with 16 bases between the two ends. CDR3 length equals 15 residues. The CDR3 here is CSALRDTRGTDTQYF. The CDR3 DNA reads TGCAGTGCTCTACGGGATACTCGGGGCACAGATACGCAGTATTTT.

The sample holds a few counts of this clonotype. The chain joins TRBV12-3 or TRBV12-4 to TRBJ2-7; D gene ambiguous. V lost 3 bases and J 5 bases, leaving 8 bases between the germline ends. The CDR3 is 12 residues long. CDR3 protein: CASSLPPNEQYF. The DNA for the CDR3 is TGTGCCAGCAGTTTGCCCCCCAACGAGCAGTACTTC.

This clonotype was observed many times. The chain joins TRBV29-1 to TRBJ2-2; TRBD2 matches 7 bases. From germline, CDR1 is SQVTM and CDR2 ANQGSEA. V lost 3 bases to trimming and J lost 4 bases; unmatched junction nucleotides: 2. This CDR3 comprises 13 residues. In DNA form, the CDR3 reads TGCAGCGTTGATAAGCGGGGCACCGGGGAGCTGTTTTTT. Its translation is CSVDKRGTGELFF.

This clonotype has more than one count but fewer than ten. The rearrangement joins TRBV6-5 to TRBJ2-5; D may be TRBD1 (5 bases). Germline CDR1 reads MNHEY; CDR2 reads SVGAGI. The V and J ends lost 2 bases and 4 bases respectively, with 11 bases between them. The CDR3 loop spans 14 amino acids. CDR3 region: CASSYGRAGETQYF. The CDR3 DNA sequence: TGTGCCAGCAGTTACGGCAGGGCAGGAGAGACCCAGTACTTC.

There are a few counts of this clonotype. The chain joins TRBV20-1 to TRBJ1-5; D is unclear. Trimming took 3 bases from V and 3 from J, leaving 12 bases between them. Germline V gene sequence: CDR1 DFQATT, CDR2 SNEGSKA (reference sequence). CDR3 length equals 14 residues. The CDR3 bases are TGCAGTGCTAGTCTCGGGCGGTTCAATCAGCCCCAGCATTTT. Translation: CSASLGRFNQPQHF.

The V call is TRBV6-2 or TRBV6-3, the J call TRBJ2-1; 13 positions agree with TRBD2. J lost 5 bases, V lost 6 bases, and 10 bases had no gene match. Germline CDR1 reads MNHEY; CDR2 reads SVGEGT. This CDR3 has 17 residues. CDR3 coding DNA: TGTGCCAGCAGCCACCCTCGGACTAGCGGGAGTCACAATGAGCAGTTCTTC. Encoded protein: CASSHPRTSGSHNEQFF.

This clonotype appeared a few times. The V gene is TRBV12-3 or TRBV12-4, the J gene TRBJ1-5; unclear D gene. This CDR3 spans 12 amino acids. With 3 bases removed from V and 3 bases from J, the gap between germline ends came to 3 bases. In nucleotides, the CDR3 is TGTGCCAGCAGTTTGCACAATCAGCCCCAGCATTTT. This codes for CASSLHNQPQHF.

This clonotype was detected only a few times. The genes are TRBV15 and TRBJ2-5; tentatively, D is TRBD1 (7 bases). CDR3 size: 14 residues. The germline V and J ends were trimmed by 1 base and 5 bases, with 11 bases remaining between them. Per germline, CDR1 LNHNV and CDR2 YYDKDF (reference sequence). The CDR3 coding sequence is TGTGCCACCAGCAGAGTGACAGGGAGGGAGACCCAGTACTTC. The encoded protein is CATSRVTGRETQYF.

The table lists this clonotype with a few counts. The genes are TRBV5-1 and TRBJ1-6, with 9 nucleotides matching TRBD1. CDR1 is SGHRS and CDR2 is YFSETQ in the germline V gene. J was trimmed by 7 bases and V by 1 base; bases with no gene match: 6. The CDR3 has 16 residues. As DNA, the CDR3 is TGCGCCAGCAGCTTGATGATGGGACAGGGAAATTCACCCCTCCACTTT. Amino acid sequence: CASSLMMGQGNSPLHF.

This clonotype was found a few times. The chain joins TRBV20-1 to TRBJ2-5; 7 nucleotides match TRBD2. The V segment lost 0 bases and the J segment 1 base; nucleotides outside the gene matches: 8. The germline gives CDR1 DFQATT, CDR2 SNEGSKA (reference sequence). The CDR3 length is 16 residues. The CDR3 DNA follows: TGCAGTGCTAGAGATCAGCTAGCGGCGGTCCAAGAGACCCAGTACTTC. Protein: CSARDQLAAVQETQYF.

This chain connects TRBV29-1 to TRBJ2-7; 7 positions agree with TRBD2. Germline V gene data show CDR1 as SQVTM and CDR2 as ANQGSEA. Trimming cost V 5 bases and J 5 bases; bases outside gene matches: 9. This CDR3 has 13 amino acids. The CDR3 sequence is CSVYLGEGHEQYF. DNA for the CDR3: TGCAGCGTTTACCTCGGGGAGGGCCACGAGCAGTACTTC.

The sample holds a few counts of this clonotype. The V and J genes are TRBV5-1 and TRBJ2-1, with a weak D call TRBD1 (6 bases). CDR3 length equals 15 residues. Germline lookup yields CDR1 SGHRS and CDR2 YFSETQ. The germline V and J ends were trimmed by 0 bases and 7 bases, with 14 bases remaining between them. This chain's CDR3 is CASSLGRGKMNEQFF. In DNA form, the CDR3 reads TGCGCCAGCAGCTTGGGCAGGGGAAAGATGAATGAGCAGTTCTTC.

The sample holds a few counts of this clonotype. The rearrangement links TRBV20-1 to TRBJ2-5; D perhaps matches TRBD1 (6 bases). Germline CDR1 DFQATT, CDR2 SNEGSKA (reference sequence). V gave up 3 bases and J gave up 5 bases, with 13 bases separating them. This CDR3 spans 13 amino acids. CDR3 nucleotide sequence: TGCAGTGCTAGGACCCTAACAGGGGAGACCCAGTACTTC. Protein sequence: CSARTLTGETQYF.

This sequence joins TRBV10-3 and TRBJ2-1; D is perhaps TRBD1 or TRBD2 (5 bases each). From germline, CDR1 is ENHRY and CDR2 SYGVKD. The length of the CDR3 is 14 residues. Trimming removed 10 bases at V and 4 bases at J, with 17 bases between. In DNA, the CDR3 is TGTGCCACCGCCCTCCGGGACGTATACAATGAGCAGTTCTTC. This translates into CATALRDVYNEQFF.

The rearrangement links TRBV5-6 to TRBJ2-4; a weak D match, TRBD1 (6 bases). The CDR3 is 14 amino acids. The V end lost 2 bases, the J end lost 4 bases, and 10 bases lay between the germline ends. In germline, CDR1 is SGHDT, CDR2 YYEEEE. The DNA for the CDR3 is TGTGCCAGCAGCTTACAGGGTAGGAAAAACATTCAGTACTTC. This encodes CASSLQGRKNIQYF.

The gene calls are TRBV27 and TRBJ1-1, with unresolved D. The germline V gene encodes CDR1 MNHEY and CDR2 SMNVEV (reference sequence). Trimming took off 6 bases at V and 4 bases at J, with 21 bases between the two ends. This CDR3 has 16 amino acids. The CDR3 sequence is CASSQEGYMVVTEAFF. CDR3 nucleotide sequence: TGTGCCAGCAGCCAGGAGGGCTATATGGTGGTCACTGAAGCTTTCTTT.

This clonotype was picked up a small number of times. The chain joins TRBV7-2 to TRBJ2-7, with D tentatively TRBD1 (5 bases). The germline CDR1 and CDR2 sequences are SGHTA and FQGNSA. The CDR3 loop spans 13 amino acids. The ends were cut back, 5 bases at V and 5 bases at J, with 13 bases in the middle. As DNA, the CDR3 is TGTGCCAGCAGCCCTAGACAGAGCGACGAGCAGTACTTC. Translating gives CASSPRQSDEQYF. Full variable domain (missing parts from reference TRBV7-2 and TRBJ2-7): GAGVSQSPSNKVTEKGKDVELRCDPISGHTALYWYRQSLGQGLEFLIYFQGNSAPDKSGLPSDRFSAERTGGSVSTLTIQRTQQEDSAVYLCASSPRQSDEQYFGPGTRLTVT.

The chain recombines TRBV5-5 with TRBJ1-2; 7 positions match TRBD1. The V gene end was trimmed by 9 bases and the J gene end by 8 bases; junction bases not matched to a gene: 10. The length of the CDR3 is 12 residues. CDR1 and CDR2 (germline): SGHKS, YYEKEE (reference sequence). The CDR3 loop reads CAMGCDRAGYTF. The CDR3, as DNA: TGTGCCATGGGCTGCGACAGGGCGGGCTACACCTTC.

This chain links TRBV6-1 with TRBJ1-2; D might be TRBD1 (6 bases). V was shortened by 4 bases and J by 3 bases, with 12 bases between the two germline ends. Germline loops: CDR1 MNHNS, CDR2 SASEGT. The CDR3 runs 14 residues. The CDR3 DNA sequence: TGTGCCAGCAGTGGGCCGGGACAAGACTATGGCTACACCTTC. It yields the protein CASSGPGQDYGYTF.

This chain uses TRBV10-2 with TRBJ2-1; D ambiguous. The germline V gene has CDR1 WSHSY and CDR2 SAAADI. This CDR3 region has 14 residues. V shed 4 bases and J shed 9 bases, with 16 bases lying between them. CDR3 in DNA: TGCGCCAGCAGTGTGGCTGGGGAACGAGGTGAGCAGTTCTTC. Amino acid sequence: CASSVAGERGEQFF.

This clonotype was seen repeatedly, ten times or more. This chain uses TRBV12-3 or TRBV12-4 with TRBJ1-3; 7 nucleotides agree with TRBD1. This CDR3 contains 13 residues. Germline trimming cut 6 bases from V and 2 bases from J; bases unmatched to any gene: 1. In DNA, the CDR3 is TGTGCCAGCAGAACAGGGGCTGGAAACACCATATATTTT. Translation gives CASRTGAGNTIYF.

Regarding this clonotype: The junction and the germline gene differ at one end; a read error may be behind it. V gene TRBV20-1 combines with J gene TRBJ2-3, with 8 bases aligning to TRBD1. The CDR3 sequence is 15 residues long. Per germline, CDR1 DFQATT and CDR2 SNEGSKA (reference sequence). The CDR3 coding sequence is TGCAGTGCAACGGACAGGGTGAGACGCACAGATACGCAGAATTTT. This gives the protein CSATDRVRRTDTQNF.

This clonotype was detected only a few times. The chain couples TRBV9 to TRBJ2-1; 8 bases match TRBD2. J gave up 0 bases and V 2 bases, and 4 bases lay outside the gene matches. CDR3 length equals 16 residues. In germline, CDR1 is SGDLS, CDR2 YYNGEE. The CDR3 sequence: CASSVTGGDSYNEQFF. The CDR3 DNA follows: TGTGCCAGCAGCGTGACGGGGGGGGACTCCTACAATGAGCAGTTCTTC.

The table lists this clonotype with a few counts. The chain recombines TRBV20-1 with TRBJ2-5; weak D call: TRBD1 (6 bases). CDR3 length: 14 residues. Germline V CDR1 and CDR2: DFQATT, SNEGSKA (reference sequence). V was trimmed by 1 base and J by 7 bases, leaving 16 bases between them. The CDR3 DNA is TGCAGTGCTAGAGTGGGGGCTAACGAGGGGACCCAGTACTTC. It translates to CSARVGANEGTQYF.